The 15 T cell receptor beta chains below come from one sample, sequenced in a study of T cell clonality in common variable immunodeficiency. Profiled with immunoSEQ multiplex PCR; TCRdb holds only in-frame clones, not every one. The sample includes tens of thousands of clones, none of them occurring once. Sequencing was performed on peripheral blood mononuclear cells. Receptors originate from a person aged 18-70 years in good health.

At least ten counts were recorded for this clone. The read halts 3 residues ahead of the CDR3 end, with the missing end drawn from the germline J gene. The chain carries TRBV18 and TRBJ1-3; D is unclear. Between the trimmed V and J ends, which lost 2 bases and 4 bases, there was a span of 9 bases. CDR3 length: 14 residues. The germline V gene encodes CDR1 KGHSH and CDR2 LQKENI. CDR3 DNA, as far as it was read: TGTGCCAGCTCACCAGGCTCTGTCGGAAACACC. Translated, it gives CASSPGSVGNT. In full, the CDR3 reads CASSPGSVGNTIYF. Supplemented by reference TRBV18 and TRBJ1-3, the full variable domain reads NAGVMQNPRHLVRRRGQEARLRCSPMKGHSHVYWYRQLPEEGLKFMVYLQKENIIDESGMPKERFSAEFPKEGPSILRIQQVVRGDSAAYFCASSPGSVGNTIYFGEGSWLTVV.

This clone was counted ten times or more. Read data end 3 residues before the CDR3 end; the end is taken from the germline J gene. V is TRBV5-1 and J is TRBJ2-3; 12 bases map to TRBD2. Germline V gene lookup returns CDR1 SGHRS and CDR2 YFSETQ. CDR3 length: 18 amino acids. The junction had 12 bases not matched to a gene; V was cut back by 6 bases and J by 1 base. The sequenced part of the CDR3 DNA is TGCGCCAGCACCCCGGGACTAGCGGGCGCCATACGCACAGATACG. This sequence encodes CASTPGLAGAIRTDT. The entire CDR3 protein reads CASTPGLAGAIRTDTQYF.

As regards this clone: The CDR3 is cut off 3 residues early in the read; its end comes from the germline J gene. The V call is TRBV5-6, the J call TRBJ2-3; 9 bases are shared with TRBD2. Losses at the gene ends were 4 bases for V and 3 bases for J; bases not matched to a gene: 6. Germline V lookup: CDR1 SGHDT, CDR2 YYEEEE. CDR3 length: 15 amino acids. The DNA read from the CDR3 is TGTGCCAGCAGCCTGCAGGCGGGAGGGACAGATACG. The encoded protein is CASSLQAGGTDT. The full CDR3 reads CASSLQAGGTDTQYF.

This clone occurred many times. The CDR3 protein is CASSIRKLAVITGELFF. The sequenced CDR3 bases are TGTGCCAGTAGTATAAGAAAACTAGCGGTTATCACCGGGGAG. V usage is TRBV19 and J usage is TRBJ2-2; 8 bases agree with TRBD2. The read terminates 3 residues before the CDR3 end, so the remaining end is supplied by the germline J gene. After removal of 2 bases from V and 4 bases from J, the junction contained 9 bases not matched to a gene. Germline V gene data show CDR1 as LNHDA and CDR2 as SQIVND (reference sequence). The CDR3 sequence is 17 residues long.

This clone showed up many times. The CDR3 end falls 3 residues outside the read, so it is completed with the germline J gene. This chain joins TRBV5-6 and TRBJ2-7; TRBD1 might be the D (5 bases). V was cut by 3 bases and J by 3 bases, with 16 bases left in between. The length of the CDR3 is 15 residues. Germline V CDR1 and CDR2: SGHDT, YYEEEE. The DNA read from the CDR3 is TGTGCCAGCAGCTCGAGCCCCGGACACAACTACGAG. It yields the protein CASSSSPGHNYE. The entire CDR3 is CASSSSPGHNYEQYF.

This clone was seen repeatedly, ten times or more. The DNA ends 3 residues before the CDR3 does, and the rest of the CDR3 is filled in from the germline J gene. The V and J genes are TRBV10-3 and TRBJ2-7; TRBD1 aligns across 10 bases. Trimming took 6 bases from V and 5 from J; bases not matched to a gene: 7. The CDR3 spans 14 residues. CDR1 and CDR2 from the germline V gene are ENHRY and SYGVKD. The CDR3 loop reads CAIRPGTGENEQYF. CDR3 DNA, as far as it was read: TGTGCCATCAGACCCGGGACAGGGGAGAACGAG.

This clone was observed many times. The sequenced part of the CDR3 DNA is TGTGCCAGCAACCCGGGGACTAGCAGCACCAATGAG. Its protein is CASNPGTSSTNE. From start to end, the CDR3 is CASNPGTSSTNEQFF. The chain carries TRBV2 and TRBJ2-1; the match to TRBD2 covers 9 bases. Read data end 3 residues before the CDR3 end; the end is taken from the germline J gene. CDR1 SNHLY and CDR2 FYNNEI come from the germline V gene. The CDR3 covers 15 residues. Trimming took 7 bases from V and 6 from J; bases not matched to a gene: 10.

This clone occurred many times. The read finishes 3 residues shy of the CDR3 end, and the germline J gene is used to complete it. J is TRBJ1-5 and V is TRBV20-1; 9 bases are shared with TRBD1. CDR1 is DFQATT, CDR2 SNEGSKA, per germline (reference sequence). V lost 3 bases, J lost 6 bases, and 9 bases stayed unmatched. CDR3 size: 15 residues. CDR3 bases read: TGCAGTGCTAGTCTGACAGGGGGATCGTCTCAGCCC. Amino acid sequence: CSASLTGGSSQP. The full CDR3 sequence reads CSASLTGGSSQPQHF.

This clone was seen many times. Read data end 3 residues before the CDR3 end; the end is taken from the germline J gene. The rearrangement links TRBV6-1 to TRBJ2-7; weak D call: TRBD1 (6 bases). This CDR3 contains 15 residues. The germline gives CDR1 MNHNS, CDR2 SASEGT. Trimming took 3 bases from V and 3 from J, leaving 15 bases between them. The CDR3 DNA, read in part, is TGTGCCAGCAGTGAGGCACAGGGAGTTAACTACGAG. This sequence encodes CASSEAQGVNYE. The CDR3, in full, reads CASSEAQGVNYEQYF.

The table lists this clone with many counts. The read halts 3 residues ahead of the CDR3 end, with the missing end drawn from the germline J gene. The chain recombines TRBV20-1 with TRBJ1-4; 8 nucleotides agree with TRBD1. CDR3 length: 11 amino acids. CDR1 DFQATT and CDR2 SNEGSKA come from the germline V gene (reference sequence). The CDR3 bases that were read are TGCAGTGCCAAGACAGGGGTGAAA. It yields the protein CSAKTGVK. The CDR3 reads in full as CSAKTGVKLFF.

This clone was counted at least ten times. From the germline J gene comes the end of the CDR3, since the read stops 3 residues before it. V is TRBV5-1 and J is TRBJ2-1, with 11 bases matching TRBD2. V dropped 4 bases and J dropped 3; count of bases not matched to a gene: 9. Germline-derived CDR1 and CDR2 are SGHRS and YFSETQ. The CDR3 contains 17 residues. CDR3 DNA (partial): TGCGCCAGCAGCACGGGCCCGGGACTAGCGGACTACAATGAG. Encoded protein: CASSTGPGLADYNE. The full CDR3 protein is CASSTGPGLADYNEQFF.

Many counts were recorded for this clone. Read coverage stops 3 residues before the CDR3 terminus; the germline J gene supplies the remainder. V is TRBV20-1 and J is TRBJ1-4, with TRBD1 matching 7 bases. The CDR3 has 13 amino acids. Germline trimming cut 6 bases from V and 8 bases from J; bases unmatched to any gene: 9. Germline loops: CDR1 DFQATT, CDR2 SNEGSKA (reference sequence). The CDR3 DNA, read in part, is TGCAGTGCCCCCCGAACAGGGGCCGAAAAA. As protein: CSAPRTGAEK. Given in full, the CDR3 is CSAPRTGAEKLFF.

In its sample, this clone was seen many times. The read stops 3 residues short of the end of the CDR3; the missing end is completed from the germline J gene. The chain carries TRBV30 and TRBJ2-5, with D possibly being TRBD1 (6 bases). Between the trimmed V and J ends, which lost 0 bases and 5 bases, there was a span of 16 bases. The germline CDR1 and CDR2 sequences are GTSNPN and SVGIG (reference sequence). The length of the CDR3 is 15 residues. The chain's CDR3 is CAWSVLAGARETQYF. Incomplete CDR3 DNA: TGTGCCTGGAGTGTACTCGCAGGGGCCAGGGAGACC.

The table lists this clone with many counts. The CDR3 end lies 3 residues beyond the end of the read and is filled in from the germline J gene. The chain uses TRBV19 and TRBJ1-2, with 7 bases that match TRBD1. This CDR3 is built from 13 residues. V trimming: 4 bases; J trimming: 7 bases; junction bases outside the gene matches: 6. Germline V CDR1 and CDR2: LNHDA, SQIVND (reference sequence). CDR3 bases read: TGTGCCAGTAGTAGCTACAGGGGTGCTGGC. As protein: CASSSYRGAG. The whole CDR3 is CASSSYRGAGYTF.

This clone was picked up many times. The CDR3 goes on 3 residues after the read ends, and that part is filled in from the germline J gene. The gene calls are TRBV13 and TRBJ1-6; no reliable D call. CDR1 and CDR2 (germline): PRHDT, FYEKMQ (reference sequence). Trimming took 0 bases from V and 9 from J, leaving 9 bases between them. The CDR3 spans 14 residues. Here the CDR3 reads CASSLGRVFSPLHF. CDR3 DNA (partial): TGTGCCAGCAGCTTAGGCCGGGTGTTTTCACCC.